This is a list of T cell receptor beta chains from one sample in a study of spatial heterogeneity in lung cancer. TCRdb reanalysed the 5' RACE reads using MiXCR and keeps one entry per CDR3 protein. The data show 24,000 or so distinct CDR3 sequences, with 3% to 3.5% seen just once and roughly 26% held by the top ten. Sequencing was performed on PBMCs, taken at surgery. Every receptor here comes from a female donor with early-stage non-small cell lung cancer. CDR3s include the opening cysteine and the closing phenylalanine or tryptophan. D genes are given only for firm matches. Where a row states a size, it is once, few, many or the class of an expanded clone; other rows omit it.

j_gene: TRBJ2-5; len: 13; d_gene: TRBD2; abundance: few; v_gene: TRBV6-2/TRBV6-3; CDR3nt: TGTACCACCTGTCCACGGACTAGAGAGACCCAGTACTTC; CDR3aa: CTTCPRTRETQYF
j_gene: TRBJ2-7; len: 17; d_gene: TRBD2; abundance: .; v_gene: TRBV14; CDR3nt: TGTGCCAGCAGCCAAGGGTTTCTAGCGGGAGGTTCCTACGAGCAGTACTTC; CDR3aa: CASSQGFLAGGSYEQYF
j_gene: TRBJ2-1; len: 13; d_gene: TRBD1; abundance: .; v_gene: TRBV7-6; CDR3nt: TGTGCCAGCAGCTCGGACAGGGGGGATGAGCAGTTCTTC; CDR3aa: CASSSDRGDEQFF
j_gene: TRBJ2-3; len: 15; d_gene: .; abundance: many; v_gene: TRBV3-1; CDR3nt: TGTGCCAGCAGCTCGGAGACGGCTAGCACAGATACGCAGTATTTT; CDR3aa: CASSSETASTDTQYF
j_gene: TRBJ2-1; len: 15; d_gene: .; abundance: many; v_gene: TRBV7-2; CDR3nt: TGTGCCAGCAGCCTGGAAGGGAGTGCATGGAATGAGCAGTTCTTC; CDR3aa: CASSLEGSAWNEQFF
j_gene: TRBJ2-7; len: 16; d_gene: .; abundance: many; v_gene: TRBV27; CDR3nt: TGTGCCAGCAGTTTTGAGGGCCTAGGAAGCGCCTACGAGCAGTACTTC; CDR3aa: CASSFEGLGSAYEQYF
j_gene: TRBJ1-1; len: 15; d_gene: .; abundance: .; v_gene: TRBV12-2; CDR3nt: TGTGCAAGTCGCTCAACTCTTCTTTCGGACACTGAAGCTTTCTTT; CDR3aa: CASRSTLLSDTEAFF
j_gene: TRBJ2-3; len: 15; d_gene: TRBD2; abundance: many; v_gene: TRBV28; CDR3nt: TGTGCCAGCAGGGGTCTAGCGGGACTTAGAGATACGCAGTATTTT; CDR3aa: CASRGLAGLRDTQYF
j_gene: TRBJ1-3; len: 18; d_gene: TRBD1; abundance: .; v_gene: TRBV7-8; CDR3nt: TGTGCCAGCAGCCCTCCCCGGACAGGGATCAACCCTGGAAACACCATATATTTT; CDR3aa: CASSPPRTGINPGNTIYF
j_gene: TRBJ2-6; len: 15; d_gene: .; abundance: many; v_gene: TRBV4-1; CDR3nt: TGCGCCAGCAGCCAGGGAGTAGGTGGGGCCAACGTCCTGACTTTC; CDR3aa: CASSQGVGGANVLTF
j_gene: TRBJ2-7; len: 16; d_gene: TRBD2; abundance: .; v_gene: TRBV20-1; CDR3nt: TGCAGTGCCAGGGGGAAGATTAGCGGGAGACCCTACGAGCAGTACTTC; CDR3aa: CSARGKISGRPYEQYF
j_gene: TRBJ2-1; len: 18; d_gene: .; abundance: many; v_gene: TRBV5-1; CDR3nt: TGCGCCAGCAGCCCCGAGGGGCGGCGCGGTTGGTCCTACAATGAGCAGTTCTTC; CDR3aa: CASSPEGRRGWSYNEQFF
j_gene: TRBJ2-3; len: 15; d_gene: .; abundance: many; v_gene: TRBV2; CDR3nt: TGTGCCAGCAGGACATCGGGGAGACCCACAGATACGCAGTATTTT; CDR3aa: CASRTSGRPTDTQYF
j_gene: TRBJ1-1; len: 15; d_gene: .; abundance: many; v_gene: TRBV15; CDR3nt: TGTGCCACCAGCAACTCCCTCGGGACTAGGACTGAAGCTTTCTTT; CDR3aa: CATSNSLGTRTEAFF
j_gene: TRBJ2-3; len: 15; d_gene: TRBD2; abundance: many; v_gene: TRBV11-2; CDR3nt: TGTGCCAGCAGCCCGGGACTAGCAAGAACAGATACGCAGTATTTT; CDR3aa: CASSPGLARTDTQYF
j_gene: TRBJ2-7; len: 12; d_gene: .; abundance: medium-sized; v_gene: TRBV7-9; CDR3nt: TGTGCCAGCAGCTTAGAGAGGGGACGCCTATGGTTC; CDR3aa: CASSLERGRLWF
j_gene: TRBJ1-1; len: 14; d_gene: .; abundance: many; v_gene: TRBV7-8; CDR3nt: TGTGCCAGCAGCCCCCGGAGGGGGGGCACTGAAGCTTTCTTT; CDR3aa: CASSPRRGGTEAFF
j_gene: TRBJ2-1; len: 16; d_gene: TRBD2; abundance: many; v_gene: TRBV11-1; CDR3nt: TGTGCCAGCAGCAAACTAGCGGGAGTAGGGTACAATGAGCAGTTCTTC; CDR3aa: CASSKLAGVGYNEQFF
j_gene: TRBJ2-1; len: 11; d_gene: .; abundance: many; v_gene: TRBV12-3/TRBV12-4; CDR3nt: TGTGCCACCCGCTGGGGCGATGAGCAGTTCTTC; CDR3aa: CATRWGDEQFF
j_gene: TRBJ2-2; len: 15; d_gene: TRBD2; abundance: once; v_gene: TRBV27; CDR3nt: TGTGCCAGCCATGAAGCGGGGAGGAACACCGGGGAGCTGTTTTTT; CDR3aa: CASHEAGRNTGELFF
j_gene: TRBJ2-7; len: 13; d_gene: .; abundance: many; v_gene: TRBV12-3/TRBV12-4; CDR3nt: TGTGCCAGCAGTTTCGGGGATACCTACGAGCAGTACTTC; CDR3aa: CASSFGDTYEQYF
j_gene: TRBJ2-1; len: 16; d_gene: TRBD2; abundance: many; v_gene: TRBV11-2; CDR3nt: TGTGCCAGCAGCTCCTTTGCGGGAGGGCCCTACAATGAGCAGTTCTTC; CDR3aa: CASSSFAGGPYNEQFF
j_gene: TRBJ2-2; len: 15; d_gene: TRBD1; abundance: many; v_gene: TRBV28; CDR3nt: TGTGCCAGCAGTTTAGACAGGGGGATCTCCGGGGAGCTGTTTTTT; CDR3aa: CASSLDRGISGELFF
j_gene: TRBJ2-3; len: 15; d_gene: TRBD1; abundance: many; v_gene: TRBV20-1; CDR3nt: TGCAGTGCTAGAGATAGTCAGGGGGGCACAGATACGCAGTATTTT; CDR3aa: CSARDSQGGTDTQYF
j_gene: TRBJ2-1; len: 13; d_gene: .; abundance: many; v_gene: TRBV27; CDR3nt: TGTGCCAGCAGTTCCTTTGGGGGTAATGAGCAGTTCTTC; CDR3aa: CASSSFGGNEQFF
j_gene: TRBJ1-5; len: 12; d_gene: .; abundance: many; v_gene: TRBV19; CDR3nt: TGTGCCAGTAGCATGAGCAATCAGCCCCAGCATTTT; CDR3aa: CASSMSNQPQHF
j_gene: TRBJ2-2; len: 17; d_gene: .; abundance: many; v_gene: TRBV27; CDR3nt: TGTGCCAGCACCAAAATAGGAGGGCACTCGAACACCGGGGAGCTGTTTTTT; CDR3aa: CASTKIGGHSNTGELFF
j_gene: TRBJ2-1; len: 16; d_gene: .; abundance: many; v_gene: TRBV27; CDR3nt: TGTGCCAGCAGTGACTTAGCGACTAGCTCCTACAATGAGCAGTTCTTC; CDR3aa: CASSDLATSSYNEQFF
j_gene: TRBJ1-5; len: 13; d_gene: .; abundance: many; v_gene: TRBV4-1; CDR3nt: TGCGCCAGCAGCCACGAGGGTGATCAGCCCCAGCATTTT; CDR3aa: CASSHEGDQPQHF
j_gene: TRBJ2-7; len: 15; d_gene: TRBD2; abundance: many; v_gene: TRBV5-1; CDR3nt: TGCGCCAGCAGCTACGGGACTAGCGGGAGCTACGAGCAGTACTTC; CDR3aa: CASSYGTSGSYEQYF
j_gene: TRBJ1-1; len: 15; d_gene: TRBD1; abundance: many; v_gene: TRBV3-1; CDR3nt: TGTGCCAGCAGCCAAGTGAGGACAGGGAACACTGAAGCTTTCTTT; CDR3aa: CASSQVRTGNTEAFF
j_gene: TRBJ2-4; len: 16; d_gene: TRBD1; abundance: many; v_gene: TRBV5-6; CDR3nt: TGTGCCAGCAGCTTGGCCTGGACAGGGGGACAAAACATTCAGTACTTC; CDR3aa: CASSLAWTGGQNIQYF
j_gene: TRBJ2-7; len: 13; d_gene: .; abundance: many; v_gene: TRBV27; CDR3nt: TGTGCCAGCAGTTTAGGACAGTCCTACGAGCAGTACTTC; CDR3aa: CASSLGQSYEQYF
j_gene: TRBJ2-5; len: 16; d_gene: TRBD2; abundance: few; v_gene: TRBV14; CDR3nt: TGTGCCAGCAGCCAACGACTAGCGGGGTCCCAAGAGACCCAGTACTTC; CDR3aa: CASSQRLAGSQETQYF
j_gene: TRBJ1-4; len: 14; d_gene: .; abundance: many; v_gene: TRBV20-1; CDR3nt: TGCAGTGCTAGTGTGGCAGCGATCAATGAAAAACTGTTTTTT; CDR3aa: CSASVAAINEKLFF
j_gene: TRBJ2-7; len: 13; d_gene: .; abundance: many; v_gene: TRBV18; CDR3nt: TGTGCCAGCTCCCCCGGACCTGGCCACGAGCAGTACTTC; CDR3aa: CASSPGPGHEQYF
j_gene: TRBJ2-5; len: 13; d_gene: TRBD1; abundance: many; v_gene: TRBV25-1; CDR3nt: TGTGCCAGCAGCCGGAGACAGGGGAAGACCCAGTACTTC; CDR3aa: CASSRRQGKTQYF
j_gene: TRBJ2-1; len: 12; d_gene: .; abundance: many; v_gene: TRBV30; CDR3nt: TGTGCCTGGAGTACTACGACAAGGGAGCAGTTCTTC; CDR3aa: CAWSTTTREQFF
j_gene: TRBJ2-1; len: 16; d_gene: TRBD2; abundance: many; v_gene: TRBV27; CDR3nt: TGTGCCAGCAGTCTACTAGCGGGAGGGCCGGGGAATGAGCAGTTCTTC; CDR3aa: CASSLLAGGPGNEQFF
j_gene: TRBJ2-7; len: 13; d_gene: TRBD2; abundance: many; v_gene: TRBV6-2/TRBV6-3; CDR3nt: TGTGCCAGCAGTTATGGACTAGCGGGAGTTTCTCACTTC; CDR3aa: CASSYGLAGVSHF
j_gene: TRBJ2-3; len: 16; d_gene: TRBD1; abundance: many; v_gene: TRBV20-1; CDR3nt: TGCAGTGCATGGACAGGGGTAGCCACGGCCACAGATACGCAGTATTTT; CDR3aa: CSAWTGVATATDTQYF
j_gene: TRBJ2-6; len: 18; d_gene: TRBD1; abundance: many; v_gene: TRBV19; CDR3nt: TGTGCCAGTAGTACCCCGGGACAGCCGAGCTCTGGGGCCAACGTCCTGACTTTC; CDR3aa: CASSTPGQPSSGANVLTF
j_gene: TRBJ2-1; len: 19; d_gene: .; abundance: .; v_gene: TRBV7-2; CDR3nt: TGTGCCAGCAACGCAGCGGGGACAGCCCTCCTCCAACCCGTAAATGAGCAGTTCTTC; CDR3aa: CASNAAGTALLQPVNEQFF
j_gene: TRBJ2-3; len: 15; d_gene: TRBD2; abundance: many; v_gene: TRBV19; CDR3nt: TGTGCCAGTAGTATCGGCGCGGGAGACACAGATACGCAGTATTTT; CDR3aa: CASSIGAGDTDTQYF
j_gene: TRBJ2-2; len: 15; d_gene: TRBD2; abundance: many; v_gene: TRBV4-2; CDR3nt: TGTGCCAGCAGCCAAGAGGGACTAGTCACCGGGGAGCTGTTTTTT; CDR3aa: CASSQEGLVTGELFF
j_gene: TRBJ1-2; len: 14; d_gene: .; abundance: many; v_gene: TRBV20-1; CDR3nt: TGCAGTGCTACCGGGACGCCTGGGCCCAATGGCTACACCTTC; CDR3aa: CSATGTPGPNGYTF